The TCR beta chain under discussion was sequenced for a study of T-cell reconstitution after alpha-beta-depleted transplantation in children (dated by TCRdb to about 2016). Describing the broader study: Using TCR repertoire profiling, the study followed T-cell immune reconstitution in a quantitative way in children after TCRalphabeta/CD19-depleted allogeneic hematopoietic cell transplantation. General study outcomes and caveats: The frequencies of hyperexpanded clones fell over the following months, and after one year, T-cell counts and TCRbeta diversity were mostly attributed to newly produced T cells. Apparently early alphabetaT-cell count recovery about two months after transplant reportedly relied on only several hundred rapidly expanded clones derived from non-depleted graft cells. The high TCRbeta diversity at day 60 in some patients was ascribed to recipient T cells and intrathymic progenitors that had survived conditioning.

As concerns this clonotype: Its target antigen remains unknown. It has no much larger one-base neighbor in the sample; base qualities were not kept.

The sample's treatment or condition label, decoded: allogeneic hematopoietic cell transplantation with graft depleted of TCRalphabeta T cells and CD19 B cells. The children who served as transplant recipients had been given grafts of TCRalphabeta/CD19-depleted allogeneic hematopoietic cells. Trimmed from V: 4 bases; trimmed from J: 7 bases; junction bases lacking a gene match: 12. CDR1 and CDR2, per the germline V gene, are SGHRS and YFSETQ. Spanning cysteine to phenylalanine, the CDR3 consists of 16 amino acids. The entry retains the CDR3 DNA only, 48 bases that are in frame from base 1. To prepare the library, PCR was applied. The sequencer was an Illumina HiSeq 2500. Molecular barcoding was employed in the preparation of TCR libraries, with unique molecular identifiers being used to normalize TCRbeta repertoire quantification. The public sequencing data were trimmed at Q25 with fastp and processed into clonotypes with MiXCR by TCRdb, which kept only in-frame beta chains. All rows with the same CDR3 protein become a single entry with the most common DNA and genes. The sample table shows approximately 430,000 distinct CDR3 sequences, and roughly 15% are seen once. Around 28% of the sample goes to the ten largest clones.

The clonotype was recovered from a boy in the first two years of life who had a stem cell transplant for Wiskott-Aldrich syndrome, so the T cells may come from the graft donor. The input for sequencing was PBMCs, mostly from graft donor cells, taken 360 days after TCRalphabeta/CD19-depleted stem cell transplant. The sequence joins TRBV5-1 to TRBJ2-7; 12 bases in between match TRBD2. The nucleotides read TGCGCCAGCAGCATCCTCGGGACTAGCGGGTTGGGGGAGCAGTACTTC. Protein translation: CASSILGTSGLGEQYF.